These 23 T cell receptor beta chains came from one sample sequenced in a study of blood T cell repertoires in COVID-19 (dated by TCRdb to 2019 to 2021). Library method: the immunoSEQ multiplex PCR assay. Here the immuneACCESS table is served through TCRdb, limited to in-frame sequences with V and J called. Missing clones are a known gap in these copies; in checked studies unresolved V genes cover under half, and the rest lacks a known reason. The sample table records 250,000 to 300,000 clones; around 90% of these occur just once. 1% to 1.5% of the sample is taken by the ten largest. What was sequenced was PBMCs or T cells enriched from blood (not recorded which). The origin of the receptors is a human donor in a cohort exposed to, infected with or recovered from COVID-19 (not recorded which). The donor label of this sample is uncertain.

The chain has TRBV2 and TRBJ1-3, with D possibly being TRBD1 (6 bases). V was shortened by 6 bases and J by 0 bases, with 18 bases between the two germline ends. The CDR3 has 17 residues. Per the germline V gene, CDR1 is SNHLY and CDR2 is FYNNEI. The CDR3 DNA is TGTGCCAGCAGCAGAGTGGGGGGGCTCGCCTCTGGAAACACCATATATTTT. It codes for CASSRVGGLASGNTIYF. Based on the CDR3 plus reference TRBV2 and TRBJ1-3, the full variable domain is EPEVTQTPSHQVTQMGQEVILRCVPISNHLYFYWYRQILGQKVEFLVSFYNNEISEKSEIFDDQFSVERPDGSNFTLKIRSTKLEDSAMYFCASSRVGGLASGNTIYFGEGSWLTVV.

This clone turned up a few times. The J gene is TRBJ2-1, the V gene TRBV9; the D gene is possibly TRBD2 (6 bases). Germline values: CDR1 SGDLS, CDR2 YYNGEE. The CDR3 covers 16 residues. The ends were cut back, 4 bases at V and 0 bases at J, with 14 bases in the middle. The CDR3 spells CASSSEDGSSYNEQFF. The DNA of the CDR3 is TGTGCCAGCAGCTCCGAGGACGGGAGCTCCTACAATGAGCAGTTCTTC. Based on the CDR3 plus reference TRBV9 and TRBJ2-1, the full variable domain is DSGVTQTPKHLITATGQRVTLRCSPRSGDLSVYWYQQSLDQGLQFLIQYYNGEERAKGNILERFSAQQFPDLHSELNLSSLELGDSALYFCASSSEDGSSYNEQFFGPGTRLTVL.

The chain is built from TRBV30 and TRBJ2-3, with TRBD1 matching over 9 bases. Germline V CDR1 and CDR2: GTSNPN, SVGIG (reference sequence). This CDR3 comprises 13 residues. The V segment lost 8 bases and the J segment 2 bases; nucleotides outside the gene matches: 5. The CDR3 region is CAGGQGNTDTQYF. The DNA for the CDR3 is TGTGCCGGGGGACAGGGTAACACAGATACGCAGTATTTT. Full variable domain (remainder filled in from reference TRBV30 and TRBJ2-3): SQTIHQWPATLVQPVGSPLSLECTVEGTSNPNLYWYRQAAGRGLQLLFYSVGIGQISSEVPQNLSASRPQDRQFILSSKKLLLSDSGFYLCAGGQGNTDTQYFGPGTRLTVL.

The chain combines TRBV7-8 with TRBJ2-7, with TRBD1 as a possible D gene (5 bases). V lost 1 base, J lost 2 bases, and 9 bases lay in between. Germline CDR1 SGHVS, CDR2 FQNEAQ. The CDR3 length is 14 residues. DNA of the CDR3: TGTGCCAGCAGCTTAGTAGGGGATCCCTACGAGCAGTACTTC. Encoded protein: CASSLVGDPYEQYF.

Only one count was recorded for this clone. V usage is TRBV7-2 and J usage is TRBJ1-4; tentatively, D is TRBD1 (5 bases). V was shortened by 2 bases and J by 6 bases, with 25 bases between the two germline ends. There are 19 residues in the CDR3. CDR1 SGHTA and CDR2 FQGNSA come from the germline V gene. The CDR3 bases are TGTGCCAGCAGCTTAATTCGTGCCCGACGGGGGACGGGTCATGAAAAACTGTTTTTT. Protein product: CASSLIRARRGTGHEKLFF. The full variable domain, rest sourced from reference TRBV7-2 and TRBJ1-4, is GAGVSQSPSNKVTEKGKDVELRCDPISGHTALYWYRQSLGQGLEFLIYFQGNSAPDKSGLPSDRFSAERTGGSVSTLTIQRTQQEDSAVYLCASSLIRARRGTGHEKLFFGSGTQLSVL.

The V gene is TRBV19, the J gene TRBJ1-1; D possibly corresponds to TRBD1 (5 bases). The CDR3 is 16 residues long. V gave up 6 bases and J gave up 1 base, with 18 bases separating them. From germline, CDR1 is LNHDA and CDR2 SQIVND (reference sequence). The CDR3 DNA reads as TGTGCCAGTAGGTTTAAGGGGAGGTACGAGAACACTGAAGCTTTCTTT. Protein: CASRFKGRYENTEAFF. The variable domain in full, completed from reference TRBV19 and TRBJ1-1, reads DGGITQSPKYLFRKEGQNVTLSCEQNLNHDAMYWYRQDPGQGLRLIYYSQIVNDFQKGDIAEGYSVSREKKESFPLTVTSAQKNPTAFYLCASRFKGRYENTEAFFGQGTRLTVV.

The chain is built from TRBV19 and TRBJ1-2; 7 nucleotides align to TRBD1. The junction had 3 bases not matched to a gene; V was cut back by 5 bases and J by 3 bases. There are 13 residues in the CDR3. Germline assignment: CDR1 LNHDA and CDR2 SQIVND (reference sequence). The CDR3, as DNA: TGTGCCAGTAGTCCCGGGACAGACTATGGCTACACCTTC. Encoded protein: CASSPGTDYGYTF.

The chain is built from TRBV11-2 and TRBJ2-1; 13 bases fit TRBD2. Trimming cost V 5 bases and J 4 bases; bases outside gene matches: 5. Germline loops: CDR1 SGHAT, CDR2 FQNNGV. This CDR3 has 16 residues. The DNA for the CDR3 is TGTGCCAGCAGCCAGGGACTAGCGGGGAAGTACAATGAGCAGTTCTTC. Encoded protein: CASSQGLAGKYNEQFF.

This CDR3 is CASSPADYSTDTQYF. CDR3 sequence (DNA): TGTGCCAGCTCACCCGCGGACTACAGCACAGATACGCAGTATTTT. The chain recombines TRBV18 with TRBJ2-3; TRBD2 might be the D (6 bases). In germline, CDR1 is KGHSH, CDR2 LQKENI. Trimming left V 3 bases short and J 0 bases short, with 10 bases between. This CDR3 comprises 15 residues.

This clone was counted only a few times. This sequence joins TRBV11-2 and TRBJ1-4; 7 bases line up with TRBD1. V dropped 5 bases and J dropped 8; count of bases not matched to a gene: 5. This CDR3 comprises 13 residues. Germline values: CDR1 SGHAT, CDR2 FQNNGV. For the CDR3, the DNA is TGTGCCAGCAGCACCGGGACAGCGGAAAAACTGTTTTTT. Protein: CASSTGTAEKLFF.

The chain joins TRBV5-6 to TRBJ1-2; D is ambiguous. This CDR3 is 13 amino acids long. V was cut by 4 bases and J by 3 bases, with 10 bases left in between. Germline V gene sequence: CDR1 SGHDT, CDR2 YYEEEE. The CDR3 reads CASSPGRDYGYTF. CDR3 nucleotides: TGTGCCAGCAGCCCGGGGAGGGACTATGGCTACACCTTC.

The rearrangement joins TRBV9 to TRBJ2-7, with D possibly TRBD1 on 6 matching bases. There are 15 residues in the CDR3. Germline CDR1 is SGDLS and CDR2 is YYNGEE. V was trimmed by 0 bases and J by 0 bases, leaving 10 bases between them. CDR3 region: CASSVGDTISYEQYF. CDR3 bases: TGTGCCAGCAGCGTAGGGGACACCATCTCCTACGAGCAGTACTTC. Looking up the rest from reference TRBV9 and TRBJ2-7 gives the full variable domain: DSGVTQTPKHLITATGQRVTLRCSPRSGDLSVYWYQQSLDQGLQFLIQYYNGEERAKGNILERFSAQQFPDLHSELNLSSLELGDSALYFCASSVGDTISYEQYFGPGTRLTVT.

The V gene is TRBV20-1, the J gene TRBJ1-2; D call uncertain. V lost 0 bases and J lost 4, with 3 bases in between. The CDR3 spans 11 residues. Per the germline V gene, CDR1 is DFQATT and CDR2 is SNEGSKA (reference sequence). CDR3 sequence reads: CSARELYGYTF. In DNA form, the CDR3 reads TGCAGTGCTAGAGAACTCTATGGCTACACCTTC.

V is TRBV5-1 and J is TRBJ1-2; D might be TRBD1 (5 bases). The V gene lost 0 bases and the J gene lost 4 bases, with 13 bases spanning the gap. The CDR3 covers 15 residues. CDR1 is SGHRS and CDR2 is YFSETQ in the germline V gene. The CDR3: CASSLVSQGRYGYTF. The CDR3 region has the DNA TGCGCCAGCAGCTTGGTTTCCCAGGGCCGCTATGGCTACACCTTC.

The rearrangement joins TRBV2 to TRBJ1-1; D unclear. Trimming shortened V by 1 base and J by 1 base, and 10 bases separated the two germline ends. The germline CDR1 and CDR2 sequences are SNHLY and FYNNEI. The CDR3 consists of 15 residues. The CDR3 nucleotides are TGTGCCAGCAGTGAAGGGAACAGCCCGAACACTGAAGCTTTCTTT. Translated, it gives CASSEGNSPNTEAFF.

The gene calls are TRBV28 and TRBJ2-7, with 7 bases identical to TRBD1. CDR1 is MDHEN, CDR2 SYDVKM, per germline. This CDR3 contains 15 residues. The junction had 15 bases not matched to a gene; V was cut back by 6 bases and J by 7 bases. The CDR3 DNA reads TGTGCCAGCAGCTCCGCTCTTACAGGGGTTGTGGAGCAGTACTTC. Translating it yields CASSSALTGVVEQYF. Full variable domain (remainder filled in from reference TRBV28 and TRBJ2-7): DVKVTQSSRYLVKRTGEKVFLECVQDMDHENMFWYRQDPGLGLRLIYFSYDVKMKEKGDIPEGYSVSREKKERFSLILESASTNQTSMYLCASSSALTGVVEQYFGPGTRLTVT.

The J gene is TRBJ1-5, the V gene TRBV4-1; D remains unclear. Germline V CDR1 and CDR2: MGHRA, YSYEKL. This CDR3 has 14 amino acids. Trimming took off 3 bases at V and 7 bases at J, with 13 bases between the two ends. This chain's CDR3 is CASSHGLAGQPQHF. For the CDR3, the DNA is TGCGCCAGCAGCCATGGCCTGGCTGGCCAGCCCCAGCATTTT.

V gene TRBV7-3 combines with J gene TRBJ2-4, with D hard to call. Trimming stripped 2 bases from V and 3 bases from J, with 17 bases between. From germline, CDR1 is SGHTA and CDR2 FQGTGA. The length of the CDR3 is 17 residues. The CDR3 DNA reads as TGTGCCAGCAGCTTAGTGGGCAGTCACGACCTCAAAAACATTCAGTACTTC. It yields the protein CASSLVGSHDLKNIQYF.

The gene calls are TRBV5-6 and TRBJ2-1; TRBD2 might be the D (5 bases). The V gene lost 0 bases and the J gene lost 8 bases, with 18 bases spanning the gap. The germline V gene encodes CDR1 SGHDT and CDR2 YYEEEE. CDR3 length: 16 residues. The CDR3 DNA reads as TGTGCCAGCAGCTTGGGGGAGATAGGCAGGTTAGATGAGCAGTTCTTC. It yields the protein CASSLGEIGRLDEQFF.

The rearrangement joins TRBV7-2 to TRBJ1-4; D gene ambiguous. CDR3 length equals 14 residues. Germline CDR1 reads SGHTA; CDR2 reads FQGNSA. V was trimmed by 2 bases and J by 4 bases, leaving 8 bases between them. The CDR3 is CASSLKNGNEKLFF. The DNA of the CDR3 is TGTGCCAGCAGCTTAAAGAACGGTAATGAAAAACTGTTTTTT.

V is TRBV4-1 and J is TRBJ1-2; perhaps TRBD1 as D (6 bases). The CDR3 is 13 amino acids. From germline, CDR1 is MGHRA and CDR2 YSYEKL. Trimming cost V 4 bases and J 3 bases, with 9 bases left between them. The CDR3 DNA sequence: TGCGCCAGCAGCCGGGACAATCACTATGGCTACACCTTC. Translated: CASSRDNHYGYTF.

The V gene is TRBV9, the J gene TRBJ2-1, with TRBD1 matching over 7 bases. V shed 4 bases and J 3 bases; nucleotides not matched to a gene: 7. In germline, CDR1 is SGDLS, CDR2 YYNGEE. The CDR3 has 15 amino acids. CDR3 in DNA: TGTGCCAGCAGCCCCCAGGACAGGAACTACAATGAGCAGTTCTTC. Its protein product is CASSPQDRNYNEQFF.

The chain couples TRBV12-3 or TRBV12-4 to TRBJ2-1; 8 nucleotides agree with TRBD1. The J segment lost 8 bases and the V segment lost 3 bases, leaving 3 bases of the junction unmatched. There are 13 residues in the CDR3. The CDR3 DNA follows: TGTGCCAGCAGTTTGAGACAGGGGCATGAGCAGTTCTTC. As protein: CASSLRQGHEQFF.